This T cell receptor beta chain was documented in a study of blood T cell repertoires in COVID-19 (dated by TCRdb to about 2020). Study-wide context: Samples from collaborators originated in the United States, Italy and Spain and spanned both the acute and convalescent phases of COVID-19. The prospective study material was composed of cDNA or gDNA derived from T cells, B-cell-depleted T cells, or PBMCs. Subjects who had been exposed to COVID-19, were actively infected with it, or had recovered from it provided the deeply sampled blood TCRbeta repertoires that made up the dataset. A freely available public database, intended as a resource for researchers studying the immune response to SARS-CoV-2, is where the repertoires were released. The samples were drawn from the first 160 participants of the ongoing ImmuneRACE study and from some 1,300 subjects provided by 6 global collaborators. A de-identified subject ID, COVID-19 status, age in years and sex were almost always included in the sample metadata. Where available, HLA class I and class II types were obtained from metadata supplied by the sample provider rather than from assay-based typing. Findings and caveats that apply to the study as a whole: How much clinical and demographic metadata was included differed by source and by participant, and the metadata was provided uncurated.

Points on this clone: Its target antigen remains unknown. Per-base qualities were not stored, and no clone one base away is much larger.

Including cysteine and phenylalanine, the CDR3 has 15 amino acids. Just the 45-base CDR3 DNA is kept, in frame starting at base 1. V sheds 1 base and J sheds 2 bases, leaving 11 bases between their ends. CDR1 and CDR2, per the germline V gene (reference sequence), are LGHDT and YNNKEL. The collaborating institutions used their own protocols to collect whole blood in K2EDTA tubes. Collaborator samples were shipped for TCRbeta analysis as frozen whole blood, isolated PBMCs, or DNA extracted from either sample type. The immunoSEQ Assay, a bias-controlled multiplex PCR, was used to amplify TCRbeta CDR3 regions from genomic DNA. Under the source paper's analysis protocol: Within the assay, amplification of reference gene primers was used to estimate how many nucleated cells each sample contained. To quantify the absolute abundance of each unique TCRbeta CDR3 rearrangement, sequence reads were collapsed and filtered. Productive Simpson clonality was computed per sample as the square root of Simpson's diversity index over productive rearrangements. The source is immuneACCESS, and TCRdb retained only in-frame sequences with V and J called. Part of the clones is not carried over; for the studies checked, unresolved V genes explain less than half of this, and the remainder is unexplained. The V and J calls and the clone size are those of that table, but D and trimming were determined from the DNA. The sample contains over 90,000 clones, roughly 84% of them found a single time. The biggest ten clones account for 5% to 7.5% of the sample.

The receptor chain draws on TRBV3-1 (or the pseudogene TRBV3-2) and TRBJ2-5, and possibly TRBD2, on 6 matching bases. Sequencing was done on a sample of peripheral blood. This clonotype was sampled from a human donor in a cohort sampled during active COVID-19. The DNA sequence follows: TGTGCCAGCAGCCAAGCCCGACTAGGTCAAGAGACCCAGTACTTC. This is translated as CASSQARLGQETQYF.